A selection of T cell receptor beta chains follows, all from one sample in a study of T cell responses to AZD1222 COVID-19 vaccine. Only in-frame clones appear in the TCRdb table, and some are missing; sequencing was by immunoSEQ multiplex PCR. This table holds approximately 30,000 clones, roughly 78% found once. The material was peripheral blood, obtained on day 0 of AZD1222 vaccination. The receptor set was obtained from an adult in good health. Each CDR3 is given with its conserved first and last residue. D genes are given only for firm matches. Size values are once, few and many counts, or a class for expanded clones, and some rows have none.

v_gene,d_gene,j_gene,abundance,CDR3nt,CDR3aa
TRBV7-2,TRBD2,TRBJ2-2,.,TGTGCCAGCAGAGAAGGACTAGCGGGAGGGCCCGGGGAGCTGTTTTTT,CASREGLAGGPGELFF
TRBV2,.,TRBJ2-2,.,TGTGCCAGCGGGACCCCTAACACCGGGGAGCTGTTTTTT,CASGTPNTGELFF
TRBV5-1,TRBD1,TRBJ2-7,.,TGCGCCAGCAGCTGGGACAGGGGGTACGAGCAGTACTTC,CASSWDRGYEQYF
TRBV19,.,TRBJ1-5,.,TGTGCCAGTAGTCCCCCGGGGGTGAGGCAGCCCCAGCATTTT,CASSPPGVRQPQHF
TRBV6-1,.,TRBJ2-7,.,TGTGCCAGCAGTTGGAGGGATTCCTACGAGCAGTACTTC,CASSWRDSYEQYF
TRBV18,.,TRBJ1-5,.,TGTGCCAGCTCAGCCCCAGGTCAGCCCCAGCATTTT,CASSAPGQPQHF
TRBV6-5,.,TRBJ2-5,once,TGTGCCAGCAGTTACCAAAAGGGACACCTACAAGAGACCCAGTACTTC,CASSYQKGHLQETQYF
TRBV24-1,TRBD2,TRBJ2-3,.,TGTGCCACCAGTGATTCAGGAGGACTAGCGGGGAGCACAGATACGCAGTATTTT,CATSDSGGLAGSTDTQYF
TRBV6-5,.,TRBJ1-2,.,TGTGCCAGCACCCCGGGAGGGACCTATGGCTACACCTTC,CASTPGGTYGYTF
TRBV6-4,TRBD1,TRBJ1-3,few,TGTGCCAGCATCCAGGGGGGGGCGCGGGGAAACACCATATATTTT,CASIQGGARGNTIYF
TRBV7-2,TRBD1,TRBJ2-1,.,TGTGCCAGCAGCACCCGACAGGGGGCCTACAATGAGCAGTTCTTC,CASSTRQGAYNEQFF
TRBV19,TRBD2,TRBJ2-1,.,TGTGCCAGTAGTGTGTCTAGCGGGGGGCGGAGCTCCTACAATGAGCAGTTCTTC,CASSVSSGGRSSYNEQFF
TRBV5-1,.,TRBJ2-3,.,TGCGCCAGCAGCTTGTTGGGGGACTCCACAGATACGCAGTATTTT,CASSLLGDSTDTQYF
TRBV2,.,TRBJ2-7,.,TGTGCCAGCAGTGATAGGACTACCACCTACGAGCAGTACTTC,CASSDRTTTYEQYF
TRBV6-5,.,TRBJ2-2,.,TGTGCCAGCAGCCGGACCACCGGGGAGCTGTTTTTT,CASSRTTGELFF
TRBV4-3,TRBD1,TRBJ1-2,.,TGCGCCAGCAGCCAGCAGGGACAGGGAAGCTATGGCTACACCTTC,CASSQQGQGSYGYTF
TRBV24-1,TRBD1,TRBJ1-5,.,TGTGCCACCAGTGATTCCCAGGGGGTGGGCAATCAGCCCCAGCATTTT,CATSDSQGVGNQPQHF
TRBV5-6,.,TRBJ2-2,.,TGTGCCAGCAGCCAGATCTACGGGGAGCTGTTTTTT,CASSQIYGELFF
TRBV28,.,TRBJ1-1,.,TGTGCCAGCAATATTTTGGGCTGGGGCTCTGAAGCTTTCTTT,CASNILGWGSEAFF
TRBV19,.,TRBJ1-5,.,TGTGCCAGCTCGGAACAGGGTGGGCAGCCCCAGCATTTT,CASSEQGGQPQHF
TRBV29-1,.,TRBJ1-2,.,TGCAGCGTAGGGGGAGAATACTTTGGCTACACCTTC,CSVGGEYFGYTF
TRBV4-1,.,TRBJ1-2,.,TGCGCCAGCAGCCAGACCCCCGGGACTGTCTTGATGTATGGCTACACCTTC,CASSQTPGTVLMYGYTF
TRBV19,TRBD1,TRBJ2-7,once,TGTGCCAGTAGTACAAGACAGGGGGCCCACGAGCAGTACTTC,CASSTRQGAHEQYF
TRBV5-1,TRBD1,TRBJ2-2,once,TGCGCCAGCAGCTCCAGGACAGGTGGAGTCAGCGGGGAGCTGTTTTTT,CASSSRTGGVSGELFF
TRBV5-4,.,TRBJ2-5,.,TGTGCCAGCAGCTTGCTGGTGGAGACCCAGTACTTC,CASSLLVETQYF
TRBV18,TRBD1,TRBJ1-6,.,TGTGCCAGCTCACCCTTGACAGGGGCGAATAATTCACCCCTCCACTTT,CASSPLTGANNSPLHF